This TCR beta chain was recovered during a study of cytomegalovirus exposure and HLA in healthy donors. Overall study: The Caucasian-associated ancestry cluster contained approximately 81% of the approximately 390 genotyped donors.

The length of the CDR3 is 14 residues. CDR1 and CDR2 from the germline V gene are GTSNPN and SVGIG (reference sequence). After removal of 8 bases from V and 8 bases from J, the junction contained 16 bases not matched to a gene. The PCR used 60 Vbeta and 13 Jbeta primers. TCRdb's table, derived via immunoSEQ multiplex PCR, lists solely in-frame clones and lacks some. Of 90,000 to 120,000 clones detected, roughly 72% appear once; the ten largest clones hold about 5.4%. In regard to this clone: The antigen is not known.

Findings and limits, study-wide: In a later analysis, about 17,000 TCR beta sequences were associated with HLA alleles at 0.05 false discovery rate. Earlier findings revealed that most TCR beta V segments proved productive either about 87% or about 30% of the time. Later, TCR association rates were found to vary by HLA locus, highest for DRB1 and lowest for HLA-C.

The sample taken for sequencing was PBMCs. This sequence was found in a woman in her late teens or twenties in good health and CMV-seropositive. This sequence joins TRBV30 and TRBJ2-3; 7 nucleotides align to TRBD2. CDR3 sequence: CATTSLAGVATQYF. As DNA, the CDR3 is TGTGCCACCACCTCTTTGGCGGGAGTTGCTACGCAGTATTTT. Drawing the rest from reference TRBV30 and TRBJ2-3, the complete variable domain is SQTIHQWPATLVQPVGSPLSLECTVEGTSNPNLYWYRQAAGRGLQLLFYSVGIGQISSEVPQNLSASRPQDRQFILSSKKLLLSDSGFYLCATTSLAGVATQYFGPGTRLTVL.